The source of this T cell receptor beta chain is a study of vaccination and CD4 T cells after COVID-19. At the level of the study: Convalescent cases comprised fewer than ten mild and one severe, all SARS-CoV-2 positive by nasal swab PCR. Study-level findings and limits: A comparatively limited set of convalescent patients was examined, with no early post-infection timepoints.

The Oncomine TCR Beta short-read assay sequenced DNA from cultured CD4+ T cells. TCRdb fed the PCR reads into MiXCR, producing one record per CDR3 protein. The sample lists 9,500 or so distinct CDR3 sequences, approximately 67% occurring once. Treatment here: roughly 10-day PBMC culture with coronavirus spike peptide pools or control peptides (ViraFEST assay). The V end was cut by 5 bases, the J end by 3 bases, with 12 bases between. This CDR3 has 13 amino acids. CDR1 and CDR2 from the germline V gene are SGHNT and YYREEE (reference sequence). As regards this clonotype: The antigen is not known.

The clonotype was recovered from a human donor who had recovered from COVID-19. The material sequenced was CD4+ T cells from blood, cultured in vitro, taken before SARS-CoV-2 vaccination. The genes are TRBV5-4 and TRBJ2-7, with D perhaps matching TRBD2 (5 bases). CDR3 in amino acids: CASSRGRDYEQYF. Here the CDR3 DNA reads TGTGCCAGCAGTCGTGGACGGGACTACGAGCAGTACTTC. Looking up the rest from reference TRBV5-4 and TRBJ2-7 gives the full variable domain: ETGVTQSPTHLIKTRGQQVTLRCSSQSGHNTVSWYQQALGQGPQFIFQYYREEENGRGNFPPRFSGLQFPNYSSELNVNALELDDSALYLCASSRGRDYEQYFGPGTRLTVT.